Described below is a single TCR beta chain sequence and its context. The record originates from a study of monozygotic twins with inflammatory bowel disease. The germline CDR1 and CDR2 sequences are SQVTM and ANQGSEA. This CDR3 has 17 residues. A 6-nucleotide sample barcode was carried by the UMIs, which template switching added. For each CDR3 protein, TCRdb gives one entry from its re-call of the 5' RACE reads, without DNA. The table gives fewer than 150,000 distinct CDR3 sequences; the top ten clones make up 2.4% of it. The sequence came from a human donor with ulcerative colitis or Crohn's disease, or a healthy co-twin of an affected twin (not recorded which). Material: blood. J is TRBJ2-3 and V is TRBV29-1; TCRdb's D call of TRBD2 is untestable without DNA. The CDR3 sequence: CSVAGLATQPSTDTQYF.